The 24 T cell receptor beta chains reported below all come from one sample, sequenced in a study of blood T cell repertoires in COVID-19. Only in-frame clones appear in the TCRdb table, and some are missing; sequencing was by immunoSEQ multiplex PCR. The sample carries some 180,000 clones, about 86% recorded once. The sample comprised peripheral blood. Source of these receptors: a man between 65 and 79 years old with active or convalescent COVID-19.

This clone appeared a few times. The rearrangement joins TRBV9 to TRBJ1-6; D possibly corresponds to TRBD1 (6 bases). V lost 4 bases and J lost 2, with 16 bases in between. Germline CDR1 SGDLS, CDR2 YYNGEE. This CDR3 spans 17 amino acids. CDR3 loop: CASSPRGGPTYNSPLHF. CDR3 in DNA: TGTGCCAGCAGCCCCCGGGGGGGGCCAACCTATAATTCACCCCTCCACTTT.

The chain is built from TRBV5-1 and TRBJ2-2, with D unclear. This CDR3 has 13 amino acids. The V gene lost 0 bases and the J gene lost 4 bases, with 4 bases spanning the gap. Germline CDR1 SGHRS, CDR2 YFSETQ. The chain's CDR3 is CASSLGATGELFF. The CDR3 nucleotides read TGCGCCAGCAGCTTGGGAGCCACCGGGGAGCTGTTTTTT.

The chain employs TRBV7-2 and TRBJ2-1, with a weak D call TRBD1 (7 bases). The V and J ends lost 5 bases and 12 bases respectively, with 20 bases between them. The germline CDR1 and CDR2 sequences are SGHTA and FQGNSA. This CDR3 region has 14 residues. CDR3 loop: CASSAGTARLVQFF. The DNA for the CDR3 is TGTGCCAGCAGCGCCGGGACAGCCCGACTAGTGCAGTTCTTC.

The chain combines TRBV7-9 with TRBJ2-2; D perhaps matches TRBD1 (8 bases). V was clipped by 1 base and J by 6 bases, with 12 bases between them. This CDR3 region has 15 residues. Germline V gene sequence: CDR1 SEHNR, CDR2 FQNEAQ (reference sequence). CDR3 nucleotides: TGTGCCAGCAGCTTAGGACAGGGGAGGGCCGGGGAGCTGTTTTTT. This codes for CASSLGQGRAGELFF.

The rearrangement uses TRBV6-5 and TRBJ1-4; the match to TRBD1 covers 8 bases. The V gene's germline CDR1 is MNHEY and CDR2 SVGAGI. This CDR3 is 14 amino acids long. V was pared by 6 bases and J by 4 bases, with 4 bases of the junction left unmatched. CDR3 in DNA: TGTGCCAGCAGCAAGACAGGGGTTAATGAAAAACTGTTTTTT. This translates into CASSKTGVNEKLFF.

This clone came up once. V usage is TRBV9 and J usage is TRBJ2-4; 10 positions agree with TRBD1. CDR1 is SGDLS and CDR2 is YYNGEE in the germline V gene. Germline trimming cut 4 bases from V and 7 bases from J; bases unmatched to any gene: 8. This CDR3 spans 15 amino acids. The CDR3 region is CASSTPTGGANIQYF. CDR3 bases: TGTGCCAGCAGCACACCGACAGGGGGCGCGAACATTCAGTACTTC.

This chain connects TRBV5-1 to TRBJ1-1; no reliable D call. This CDR3 contains 14 residues. V was shortened by 4 bases and J by 0 bases, with 10 bases between the two germline ends. The germline V gene has CDR1 SGHRS and CDR2 YFSETQ. Written as DNA, the CDR3 is TGCGCCAGCAGCGCGACTTCCATGAACACTGAAGCTTTCTTT. It is translated as CASSATSMNTEAFF.

The chain couples TRBV5-1 to TRBJ1-2; tentative D call: TRBD1 (6 bases). Germline CDR1 reads SGHRS; CDR2 reads YFSETQ. The CDR3 runs to 15 residues. Trimming took off 0 bases at V and 8 bases at J, with 17 bases between the two ends. The CDR3 is CASSLVWYRVGGYTF. The CDR3 DNA is TGCGCCAGCAGCTTGGTTTGGTACAGGGTGGGAGGCTACACCTTC.

Of note for this clone: The same CDR3 can be traced to other DNA sequences in this sample. This rearrangement joins TRBV24-1 to TRBJ1-4, with 11 bases that match TRBD1. Germline-derived CDR1 and CDR2 are KGHDR and SFDVKD. CDR3 size: 15 residues. With V trimmed by 2 bases and J by 6 bases, 1 base remained unmatched. The CDR3 sequence: CATSDSGQGDEKLFF. The DNA of the CDR3 is TGTGCCACCAGTGATTCGGGACAGGGGGATGAAAAACTGTTTTTT.

This clone has a single count. The chain uses TRBV6-1 and TRBJ1-2; 10 bases are a match to TRBD1. The V segment lost 1 base and the J segment 5 bases; nucleotides outside the gene matches: 4. Germline V gene sequence: CDR1 MNHNS, CDR2 SASEGT. This CDR3 region has 15 residues. The CDR3 protein is CASSEVPDRGYGYTF. The CDR3 region has the DNA TGTGCCAGCAGTGAAGTACCGGACAGGGGGTATGGCTACACCTTC.

CDR3 bases: TGTGCCAGCAGCCTAAGGACAGTCGAGCAGTACTTC. Amino acids: CASSLRTVEQYF. J is TRBJ2-7 and V is TRBV5-6; TRBD1 might be the D (6 bases). V lost 4 bases and J lost 6, with 11 bases in between. The CDR3 totals 12 residues. The germline V gene has CDR1 SGHDT and CDR2 YYEEEE.

The CDR3 is CASSPNAPDRVDTGELFF. DNA of the CDR3: TGCGCCAGCAGCCCGAATGCCCCGGACAGGGTTGACACCGGGGAGCTGTTTTTT. The V and J genes are TRBV4-3 and TRBJ2-2; 8 bases are a match to TRBD1. Germline-derived CDR1 and CDR2 are LGHNA and YSLEER. Trimming cost V 4 bases and J 3 bases; bases outside gene matches: 13. There are 18 residues in the CDR3.

This rearrangement joins TRBV28 to TRBJ2-3; 10 bases are shared with TRBD2. J lost 3 bases, V lost 0 bases, and 6 bases had no gene match. This CDR3 region has 17 residues. CDR1 and CDR2 (germline): MDHEN, SYDVKM. The DNA for the CDR3 is TGTGCCAGCAGTTTATGGGCTAGCGGGAGAACTACAGATACGCAGTATTTT. Amino acids: CASSLWASGRTTDTQYF.

CDR3 amino acids: CASMDRVSNYGYTF. CDR3 in DNA: TGTGCCAGTATGGACAGGGTTTCTAACTATGGCTACACCTTC. The V and J genes are TRBV27 and TRBJ1-2; 8 bases are shared with TRBD1. CDR1 MNHEY and CDR2 SMNVEV come from the germline V gene (reference sequence). The CDR3 extends over 14 amino acids. V lost 9 bases, J lost 0 bases, and 6 bases stayed unmatched.

The V call is TRBV7-9, the J call TRBJ2-3; TRBD2 matches 14 bases. The V gene's germline CDR1 is SEHNR and CDR2 FQNEAQ (reference sequence). Trimming took 3 bases from V and 2 from J; bases not matched to a gene: 1. The CDR3 is made up of 16 amino acids. CDR3 loop: CASSLGLAGDTDTQYF. Here the CDR3 DNA reads TGTGCCAGCAGCTTGGGACTAGCGGGGGACACAGATACGCAGTATTTT. Supplemented by reference TRBV7-9 and TRBJ2-3, the full variable domain reads DTGVSQNPRHKITKRGQNVTFRCDPISEHNRLYWYRQTLGQGPEFLTYFQNEAQLEKSRLLSDRFSAERPKGSFSTLEIQRTEQGDSAMYLCASSLGLAGDTDTQYFGPGTRLTVL.

The gene calls are TRBV10-3 and TRBJ1-5, with a possible D match to TRBD1 (6 bases). CDR1 and CDR2 (germline): ENHRY, SYGVKD. V lost 6 bases, J lost 5 bases, and 11 bases lay in between. This CDR3 contains 13 residues. CDR3: CAISRTEDQPQHF. CDR3 bases: TGTGCCATCAGCCGGACAGAGGATCAGCCCCAGCATTTT.

V is TRBV2 and J is TRBJ1-3; 8 bases are shared with TRBD1. Germline-derived CDR1 and CDR2 are SNHLY and FYNNEI. V lost 8 bases, J lost 1 base, and 7 bases stayed unmatched. This CDR3 has 15 residues. The CDR3 protein is CASGAGGASGNTIYF. CDR3 coding DNA: TGTGCCAGCGGGGCAGGGGGCGCGTCTGGAAACACCATATATTTT.

This clone was recorded only once. The rearrangement uses TRBV4-3 and TRBJ1-2, with D perhaps TRBD1 (5 bases). The CDR3 spans 16 residues. The germline V gene has CDR1 LGHNA and CDR2 YSLEER. With 1 base removed from V and 8 bases from J, the gap between germline ends came to 20 bases. CDR3 coding DNA: TGCGCCAGCAGCCAAGGGGGCACGGCGAGGACCGGGGGCTACACCTTC. Its protein is CASSQGGTARTGGYTF.

V usage is TRBV18 and J usage is TRBJ1-1; 7 positions match TRBD1. V shed 4 bases, J shed 1 base, and the junction held 3 bases outside the gene matches. Looked up from germline, CDR1 is KGHSH and CDR2 is LQKENI. The CDR3 has 14 amino acids. Written as DNA, the CDR3 is TGTGCCAGCTCACAGACAGGGTGGAACACTGAAGCTTTCTTT. Its translation: CASSQTGWNTEAFF.

V usage is TRBV4-3 and J usage is TRBJ2-2; D not resolved. The CDR3 is 18 residues long. Germline-derived CDR1 and CDR2 are LGHNA and YSLEER. Trimming cost V 0 bases and J 1 base, with 15 bases left between them. Written as DNA, the CDR3 is TGCGCCAGCAGCCAAGAGATAACAGCAGTATTGAACACCGGGGAGCTGTTTTTT. This gives the protein CASSQEITAVLNTGELFF.

This clone was detected only once. V usage is TRBV11-2 and J usage is TRBJ2-3; 9 nucleotides match TRBD2. V lost 5 bases, J lost 2 bases, and 8 bases stayed unmatched. The CDR3 runs to 16 residues. Germline CDR1 is SGHAT and CDR2 is FQNNGV. Here the CDR3 DNA reads TGTGCCAGCAGCCCGGGGACTAGCAGAGACACAGATACGCAGTATTTT. It is translated as CASSPGTSRDTDTQYF.

The CDR3 coding sequence is TGTGCCACCGGTGGGCAGCTTAACACTGAAGCTTTCTTT. It translates to CATGGQLNTEAFF. The V call is TRBV10-3, the J call TRBJ1-1; no clear D. Trimming cost V 10 bases and J 2 bases, with 14 bases left between them. CDR1 ENHRY and CDR2 SYGVKD come from the germline V gene. This CDR3 is 13 amino acids long.

This clone was seen once. The chain combines TRBV9 with TRBJ2-1; a possible D gene is TRBD2 (5 bases). This CDR3 comprises 14 residues. Germline loops: CDR1 SGDLS, CDR2 YYNGEE. Trimming removed 3 bases from V and 6 bases from J, with 13 bases in between. CDR3 sequence: CASSAHTGFNEQFF. The CDR3, as DNA: TGTGCCAGCAGCGCCCACACGGGGTTCAATGAGCAGTTCTTC.

The rearrangement uses TRBV29-1 and TRBJ1-2; D may be TRBD1 (5 bases). Per the germline V gene, CDR1 is SQVTM and CDR2 is ANQGSEA. CDR3 length: 11 amino acids. The V end lost 6 bases, the J end lost 6 bases, and 11 bases lay between the germline ends. CDR3 loop: CSVPRGNGYTF. CDR3 DNA: TGCAGCGTGCCTAGGGGTAATGGCTACACCTTC.